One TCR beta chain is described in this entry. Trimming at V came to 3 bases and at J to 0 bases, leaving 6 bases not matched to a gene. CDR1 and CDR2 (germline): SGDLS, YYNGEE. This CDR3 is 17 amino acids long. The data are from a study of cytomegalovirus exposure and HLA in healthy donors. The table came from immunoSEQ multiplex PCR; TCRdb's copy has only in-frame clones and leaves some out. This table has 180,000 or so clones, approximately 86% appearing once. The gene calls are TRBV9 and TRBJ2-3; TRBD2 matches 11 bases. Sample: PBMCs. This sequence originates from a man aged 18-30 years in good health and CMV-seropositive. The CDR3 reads CASSGLAGSSSTDTQYF. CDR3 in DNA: TGTGCCAGCAGCGGACTAGCGGGGAGCTCTAGCACAGATACGCAGTATTTT.